This T cell receptor (beta chain) was sequenced for a study of early T cells in non-severe SARS-CoV-2 infection. This clonotype was recorded a few times. TCRdb re-called the 5' RACE reads through MiXCR, storing one row per CDR3 protein. Of about 83,000 distinct CDR3 sequences in the sample, around an eighth were seen once. The receptor comes from an adult who was a healthcare worker with PCR-confirmed SARS-CoV-2 infection or an uninfected control (not recorded which). Input material: whole blood.

In nucleotides, the CDR3 is TGTGCCAGTAGTATAGACACCGGGCCGTGGAGCGGGGAGCTGTTTTTT. It is translated as CASSIDTGPWSGELFF. This chain uses TRBV19 with TRBJ2-2; D unclear. Deletions cut 0 bases from V and 7 bases from J, with 15 bases between. Germline V gene data show CDR1 as LNHDA and CDR2 as SQIVND (reference sequence). This CDR3 contains 16 residues.